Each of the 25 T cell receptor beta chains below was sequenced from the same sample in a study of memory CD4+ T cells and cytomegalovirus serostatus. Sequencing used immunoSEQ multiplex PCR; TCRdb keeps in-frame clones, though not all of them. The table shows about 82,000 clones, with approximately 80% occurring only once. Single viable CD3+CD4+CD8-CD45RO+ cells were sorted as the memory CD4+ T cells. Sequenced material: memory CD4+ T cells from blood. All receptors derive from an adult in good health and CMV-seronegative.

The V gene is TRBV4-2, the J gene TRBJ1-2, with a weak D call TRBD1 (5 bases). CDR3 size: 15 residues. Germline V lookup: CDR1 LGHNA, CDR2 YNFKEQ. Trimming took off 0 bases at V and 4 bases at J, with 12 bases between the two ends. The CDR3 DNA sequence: TGTGCCAGCAGCCAAGAGTCGAGGGGCCGCTATGGCTACACCTTC. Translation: CASSQESRGRYGYTF.

CDR3 nucleotide sequence: TGCGCCAGCAGCCCTTCGGGGTTCACAGATACGCAGTATTTT. The encoded protein is CASSPSGFTDTQYF. The chain is built from TRBV4-1 and TRBJ2-3; D is possibly TRBD2 (5 bases). There are 14 residues in the CDR3. Trimming cost V 4 bases and J 2 bases, with 10 bases left between them. Per germline, CDR1 MGHRA and CDR2 YSYEKL.

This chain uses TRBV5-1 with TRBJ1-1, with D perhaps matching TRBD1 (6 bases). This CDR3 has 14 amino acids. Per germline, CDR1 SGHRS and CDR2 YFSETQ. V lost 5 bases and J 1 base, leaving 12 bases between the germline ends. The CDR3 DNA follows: TGCGCCAGCAGTAGGCAGGGGCAGAACACTGAAGCTTTCTTT. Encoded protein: CASSRQGQNTEAFF. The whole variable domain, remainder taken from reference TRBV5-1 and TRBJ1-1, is KAGVTQTPRYLIKTRGQQVTLSCSPISGHRSVSWYQQTPGQGLQFLFEYFSETQRNKGNFPGRFSGRQFSNSRSEMNVSTLELGDSALYLCASSRQGQNTEAFFGQGTRLTVV.

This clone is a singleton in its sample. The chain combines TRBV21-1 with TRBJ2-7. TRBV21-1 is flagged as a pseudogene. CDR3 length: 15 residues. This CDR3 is CASSKERGRSYEQYF. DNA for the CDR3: TGTGCCAGCAGCAAAGAACGGGGGCGCTCCTACGAGCAGTACTTC.

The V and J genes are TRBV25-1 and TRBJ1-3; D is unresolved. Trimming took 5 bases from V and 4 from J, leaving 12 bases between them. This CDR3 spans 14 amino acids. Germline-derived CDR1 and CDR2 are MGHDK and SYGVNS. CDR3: CASSRGSAGNTIYF. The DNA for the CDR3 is TGTGCCAGCAGTCGAGGGTCTGCGGGAAACACCATATATTTT.

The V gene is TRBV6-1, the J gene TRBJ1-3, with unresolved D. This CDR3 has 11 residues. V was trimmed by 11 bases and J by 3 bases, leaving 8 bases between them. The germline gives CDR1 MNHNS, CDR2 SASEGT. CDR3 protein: CACGGGNTIYF. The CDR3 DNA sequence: TGTGCCTGCGGAGGTGGAAACACCATATATTTT.

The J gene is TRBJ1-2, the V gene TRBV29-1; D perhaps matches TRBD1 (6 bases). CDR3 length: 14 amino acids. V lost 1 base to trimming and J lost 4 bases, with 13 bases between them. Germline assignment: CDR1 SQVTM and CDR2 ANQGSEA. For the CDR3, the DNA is TGCAGCGTTGAAGGGGCTAGGGGGGCCTATGGCTACACCTTC. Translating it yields CSVEGARGAYGYTF.

CDR3 sequence (DNA): TGCGCCAGCAGCTCGGCCGTGGTAGCGGGGCAGGAGACCCAGTACTTC. This codes for CASSSAVVAGQETQYF. The rearrangement joins TRBV5-1 to TRBJ2-5; TRBD2 matches 8 bases. The V segment lost 3 bases and the J segment 5 bases; nucleotides outside the gene matches: 12. Germline V gene sequence: CDR1 SGHRS, CDR2 YFSETQ. This CDR3 spans 16 amino acids.

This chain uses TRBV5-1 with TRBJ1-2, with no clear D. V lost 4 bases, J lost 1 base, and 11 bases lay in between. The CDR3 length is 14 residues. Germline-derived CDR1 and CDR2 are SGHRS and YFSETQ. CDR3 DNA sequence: TGCGCCAGCAGCCCGAACGTGGGTAACTATGGCTACACCTTC. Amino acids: CASSPNVGNYGYTF.

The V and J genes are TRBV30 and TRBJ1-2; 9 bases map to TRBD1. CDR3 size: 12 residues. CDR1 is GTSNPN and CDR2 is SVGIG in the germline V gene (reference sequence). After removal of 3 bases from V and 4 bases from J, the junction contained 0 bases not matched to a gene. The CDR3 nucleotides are TGTGCCTGGAGGGGACAGGGCTATGGCTACACCTTC. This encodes CAWRGQGYGYTF.

CDR3 coding DNA: TGTGCCAGCAGCTTAGACCGCTATGGCTACACCTTC. Its protein is CASSLDRYGYTF. The rearrangement uses TRBV7-2 and TRBJ1-2; unclear D gene. The germline V gene has CDR1 SGHTA and CDR2 FQGNSA. The germline V and J ends were trimmed by 1 base and 4 bases, with 4 bases remaining between them. The length of the CDR3 is 12 residues.

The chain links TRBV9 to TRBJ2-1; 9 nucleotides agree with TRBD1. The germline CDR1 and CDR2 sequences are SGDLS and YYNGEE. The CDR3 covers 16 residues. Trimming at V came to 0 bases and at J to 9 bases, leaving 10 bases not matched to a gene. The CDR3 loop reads CASSVAGTGNTAEQFF. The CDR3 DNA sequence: TGTGCCAGCAGCGTAGCGGGGACAGGGAACACGGCTGAGCAGTTCTTC.

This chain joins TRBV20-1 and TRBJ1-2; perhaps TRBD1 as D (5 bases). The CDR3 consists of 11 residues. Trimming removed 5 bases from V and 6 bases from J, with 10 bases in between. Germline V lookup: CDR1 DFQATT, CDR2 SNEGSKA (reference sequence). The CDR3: CSAFDSDGYTF. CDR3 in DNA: TGCAGTGCTTTCGACAGCGATGGCTACACCTTC.

The CDR3 sequence: CASSVDSGRRETQYF. Here the CDR3 DNA reads TGTGCCAGCAGCGTTGATTCGGGCCGGAGGGAGACCCAGTACTTC. This sequence joins TRBV9 and TRBJ2-5; the D gene is possibly TRBD2 (5 bases). The CDR3 contains 15 residues. Trimming stripped 2 bases from V and 5 bases from J, with 16 bases between. From germline, CDR1 is SGDLS and CDR2 YYNGEE.

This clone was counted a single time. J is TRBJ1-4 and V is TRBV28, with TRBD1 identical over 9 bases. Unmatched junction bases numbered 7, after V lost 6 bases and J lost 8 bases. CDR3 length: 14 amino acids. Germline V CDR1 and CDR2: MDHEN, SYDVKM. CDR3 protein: CASSRQGVGEKLFF. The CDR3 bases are TGTGCCAGCAGCAGACAGGGGGTAGGCGAAAAACTGTTTTTT. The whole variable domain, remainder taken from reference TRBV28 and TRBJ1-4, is DVKVTQSSRYLVKRTGEKVFLECVQDMDHENMFWYRQDPGLGLRLIYFSYDVKMKEKGDIPEGYSVSREKKERFSLILESASTNQTSMYLCASSRQGVGEKLFFGSGTQLSVL.

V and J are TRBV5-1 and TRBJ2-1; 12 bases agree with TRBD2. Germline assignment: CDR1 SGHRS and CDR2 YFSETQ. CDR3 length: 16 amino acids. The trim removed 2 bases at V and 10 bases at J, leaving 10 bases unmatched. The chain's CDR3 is CASSFTGLAGSGEQFF. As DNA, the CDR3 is TGCGCCAGCAGCTTTACGGGACTAGCGGGCTCGGGAGAGCAGTTCTTC.

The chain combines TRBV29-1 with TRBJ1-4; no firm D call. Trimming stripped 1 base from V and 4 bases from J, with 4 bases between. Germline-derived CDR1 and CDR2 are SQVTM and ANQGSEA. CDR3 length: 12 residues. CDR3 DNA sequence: TGCAGCGTTGAAGCCAATAATGAAAAACTGTTTTTT. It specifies CSVEANNEKLFF.

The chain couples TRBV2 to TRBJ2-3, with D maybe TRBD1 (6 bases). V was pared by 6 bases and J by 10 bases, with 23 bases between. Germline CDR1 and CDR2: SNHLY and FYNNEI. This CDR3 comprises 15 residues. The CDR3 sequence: CASRQTGTHSEPQYF. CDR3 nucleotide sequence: TGTGCCAGCAGGCAGACAGGTACCCACAGTGAACCGCAGTATTTT. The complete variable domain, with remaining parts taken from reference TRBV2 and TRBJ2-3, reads EPEVTQTPSHQVTQMGQEVILRCVPISNHLYFYWYRQILGQKVEFLVSFYNNEISEKSEIFDDQFSVERPDGSNFTLKIRSTKLEDSAMYFCASRQTGTHSEPQYFGPGTRLTVL.

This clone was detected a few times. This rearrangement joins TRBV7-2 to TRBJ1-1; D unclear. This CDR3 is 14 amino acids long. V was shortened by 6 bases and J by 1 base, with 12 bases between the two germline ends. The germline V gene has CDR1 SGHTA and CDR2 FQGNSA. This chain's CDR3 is CASSSRVPNTEAFF. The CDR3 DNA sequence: TGTGCCAGCAGTTCTAGGGTCCCGAACACTGAAGCTTTCTTT.

The CDR3 is CASSPIQNTEAFF. The CDR3 DNA reads as TGTGCCAGCTCACCAATTCAGAACACTGAAGCTTTCTTT. This chain joins TRBV18 and TRBJ1-1; D uncertain. This CDR3 is 13 amino acids long. The V end was cut by 2 bases, the J end by 1 base, with 5 bases between. Germline CDR1 and CDR2: KGHSH and LQKENI.

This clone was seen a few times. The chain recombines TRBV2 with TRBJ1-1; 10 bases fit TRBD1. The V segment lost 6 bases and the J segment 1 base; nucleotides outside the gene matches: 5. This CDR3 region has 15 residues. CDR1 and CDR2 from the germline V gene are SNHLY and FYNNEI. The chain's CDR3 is CASRRQGASNTEAFF. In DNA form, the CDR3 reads TGTGCCAGCAGACGACAGGGGGCATCGAACACTGAAGCTTTCTTT.

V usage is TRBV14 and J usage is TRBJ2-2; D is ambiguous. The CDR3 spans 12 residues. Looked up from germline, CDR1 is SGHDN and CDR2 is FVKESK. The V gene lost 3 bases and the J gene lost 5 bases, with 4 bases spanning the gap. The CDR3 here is CASSHSTGELFF. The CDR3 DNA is TGTGCCAGCAGCCATAGTACCGGGGAGCTGTTTTTT.

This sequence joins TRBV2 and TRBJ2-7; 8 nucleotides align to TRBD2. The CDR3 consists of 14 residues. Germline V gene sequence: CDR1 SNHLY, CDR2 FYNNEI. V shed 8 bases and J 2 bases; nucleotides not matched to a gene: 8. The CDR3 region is CASCSGLETYEQYF. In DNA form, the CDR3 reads TGTGCCAGCTGCTCGGGACTAGAAACCTACGAGCAGTACTTC. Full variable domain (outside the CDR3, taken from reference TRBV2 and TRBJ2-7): EPEVTQTPSHQVTQMGQEVILRCVPISNHLYFYWYRQILGQKVEFLVSFYNNEISEKSEIFDDQFSVERPDGSNFTLKIRSTKLEDSAMYFCASCSGLETYEQYFGPGTRLTVT.

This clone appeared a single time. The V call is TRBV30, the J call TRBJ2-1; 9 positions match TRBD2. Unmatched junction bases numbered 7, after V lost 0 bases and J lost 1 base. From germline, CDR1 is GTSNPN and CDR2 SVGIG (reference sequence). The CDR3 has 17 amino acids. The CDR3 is CAWSVRGGGVSYNEQFF. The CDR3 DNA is TGTGCCTGGAGTGTACGCGGCGGGGGGGTGTCCTACAATGAGCAGTTCTTC.

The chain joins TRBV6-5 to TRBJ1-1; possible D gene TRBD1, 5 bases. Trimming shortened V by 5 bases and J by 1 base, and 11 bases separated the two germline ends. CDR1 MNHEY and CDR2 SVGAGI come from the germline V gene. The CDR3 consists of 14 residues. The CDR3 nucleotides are TGTGCCAGCAGTATGGGACCAGAGAACACTGAAGCTTTCTTT. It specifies CASSMGPENTEAFF.